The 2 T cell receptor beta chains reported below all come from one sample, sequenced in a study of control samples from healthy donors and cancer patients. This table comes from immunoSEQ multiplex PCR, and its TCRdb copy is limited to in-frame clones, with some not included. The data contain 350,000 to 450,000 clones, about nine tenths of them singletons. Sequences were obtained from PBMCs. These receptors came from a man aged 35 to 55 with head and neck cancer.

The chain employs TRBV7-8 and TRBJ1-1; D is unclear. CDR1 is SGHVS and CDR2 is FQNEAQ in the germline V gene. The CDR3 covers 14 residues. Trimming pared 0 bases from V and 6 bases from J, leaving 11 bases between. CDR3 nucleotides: TGTGCCAGCAGCTTAGCCTCGGACCGGCCTGAAGCTTTCTTT. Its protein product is CASSLASDRPEAFF.

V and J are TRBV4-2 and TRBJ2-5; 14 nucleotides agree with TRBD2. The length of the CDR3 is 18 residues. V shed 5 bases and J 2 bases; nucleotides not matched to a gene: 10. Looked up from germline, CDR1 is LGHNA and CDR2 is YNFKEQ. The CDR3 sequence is CASSTRLAGGRPQETQYF. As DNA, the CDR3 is TGTGCCAGCAGCACCCGACTAGCGGGGGGGCGTCCGCAAGAGACCCAGTACTTC.